This TCR beta chain was captured in a study of T cell responses to AZD1222 COVID-19 vaccine. Study overall: Second-dose recipients at about 4 or about 12 weeks were treated as one pooled group. General study findings and limits: When two AZD1222 doses had been given, Spike-specific TCR breadth and depth rose. It was only a handful of AZD1222 recipients who were seropositive at baseline.

Looked up from germline, CDR1 is LNHDA and CDR2 is SQIVND (reference sequence). The CDR3 spans 17 residues. The V and J ends lost 5 bases and 0 bases, in that order; junction bases with no gene match: 9. This table comes from immunoSEQ multiplex PCR, and its TCRdb copy is limited to in-frame clones, with some not included. The sample records about 120,000 clones, 90% to 95% being singletons. As concerns this clone: Its antigen is not known.

The sample was peripheral blood, taken on day 0 of AZD1222 vaccination. The gene calls are TRBV19 and TRBJ2-3; TRBD2 agrees at 9 bases. This TCR was recovered from an adult in good health. The CDR3 DNA reads as TGTGCCAGTAGTCCCTCGCCTAGCGGGAAAAGCACAGATACGCAGTATTTT. Protein product: CASSPSPSGKSTDTQYF.